The 5 T cell receptor beta chains reported below all come from one sample, sequenced in a study of siplizumab effects on memory and regulatory T cells. Profiled with immunoSEQ multiplex PCR; TCRdb holds only in-frame clones, not every one. The table includes 100,000 or so clones, around 92% detected once. What was sequenced was Tregs sorted from blood. The receptors here all came from a human donor in good health.

The gene calls are TRBV6-1 and TRBJ2-3; 12 bases fit TRBD2. The CDR3 covers 15 residues. Trimming cost V 1 base and J 9 bases; bases outside gene matches: 5. The germline V gene encodes CDR1 MNHNS and CDR2 SASEGT. Here the CDR3 reads CASSEVTSGRSTQYF. The CDR3 region has the DNA TGTGCCAGCAGTGAAGTGACTAGCGGGAGATCCACGCAGTATTTT.

In this sample, this clone turned up a few times. The V and J genes are TRBV6-6 and TRBJ2-7; D ambiguous. V lost 8 bases and J lost 1, with 12 bases in between. The V gene's germline CDR1 is MNHNY and CDR2 SVGAGI (reference sequence). There are 13 residues in the CDR3. This chain's CDR3 is CASSIDLSYEQYF. The CDR3 DNA is TGTGCCAGCTCTATCGACCTTTCCTACGAGCAGTACTTC.

For the CDR3, the DNA is TGTGCCAGCTCACCCAGGACTAGCAACCAGGCGATCCACGAGCAGTACTTC. Its translation: CASSPRTSNQAIHEQYF. The chain links TRBV18 to TRBJ2-7; 8 bases line up with TRBD2. Germline V lookup: CDR1 KGHSH, CDR2 LQKENI. The CDR3 has 17 amino acids. V lost 3 bases and J lost 5; bases outside the gene matches: 15.

This sequence joins TRBV11-1 and TRBJ2-1; D may be TRBD1 (6 bases). The CDR3 is 15 amino acids. Trimming took off 4 bases at V and 0 bases at J, with 10 bases between the two ends. Germline V gene sequence: CDR1 SGHAT, CDR2 FQDESV (reference sequence). CDR3 protein: CASSSGTSSYNEQFF. DNA for the CDR3: TGTGCCAGCAGCTCCGGGACAAGCTCCTACAATGAGCAGTTCTTC.

The V call is TRBV2, the J call TRBJ2-5; D remains ambiguous. This CDR3 region has 11 residues. Germline V CDR1 and CDR2: SNHLY, FYNNEI. Deletions cut 6 bases from V and 5 bases from J, with 7 bases between. The CDR3 sequence is CASREWETQYF. The CDR3 nucleotides are TGTGCCAGCAGAGAGTGGGAGACCCAGTACTTC. The entire variable domain, with the rest obtained from reference TRBV2 and TRBJ2-5, is as follows: EPEVTQTPSHQVTQMGQEVILRCVPISNHLYFYWYRQILGQKVEFLVSFYNNEISEKSEIFDDQFSVERPDGSNFTLKIRSTKLEDSAMYFCASREWETQYFGPGTRLLVL.